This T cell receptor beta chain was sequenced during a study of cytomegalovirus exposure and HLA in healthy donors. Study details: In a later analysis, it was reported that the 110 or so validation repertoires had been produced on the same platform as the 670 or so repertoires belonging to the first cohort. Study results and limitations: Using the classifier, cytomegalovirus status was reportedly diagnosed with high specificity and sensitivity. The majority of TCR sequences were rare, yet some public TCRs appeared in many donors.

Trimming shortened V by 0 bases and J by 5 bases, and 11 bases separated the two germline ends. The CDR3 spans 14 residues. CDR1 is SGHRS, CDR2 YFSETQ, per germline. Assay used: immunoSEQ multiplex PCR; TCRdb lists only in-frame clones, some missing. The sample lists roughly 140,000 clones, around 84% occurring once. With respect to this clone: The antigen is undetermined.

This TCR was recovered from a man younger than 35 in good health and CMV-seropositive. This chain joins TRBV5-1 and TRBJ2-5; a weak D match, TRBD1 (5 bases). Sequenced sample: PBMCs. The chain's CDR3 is CASSLAGSWETQYF. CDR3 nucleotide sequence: TGCGCCAGCAGCTTGGCAGGGTCGTGGGAGACCCAGTACTTC.